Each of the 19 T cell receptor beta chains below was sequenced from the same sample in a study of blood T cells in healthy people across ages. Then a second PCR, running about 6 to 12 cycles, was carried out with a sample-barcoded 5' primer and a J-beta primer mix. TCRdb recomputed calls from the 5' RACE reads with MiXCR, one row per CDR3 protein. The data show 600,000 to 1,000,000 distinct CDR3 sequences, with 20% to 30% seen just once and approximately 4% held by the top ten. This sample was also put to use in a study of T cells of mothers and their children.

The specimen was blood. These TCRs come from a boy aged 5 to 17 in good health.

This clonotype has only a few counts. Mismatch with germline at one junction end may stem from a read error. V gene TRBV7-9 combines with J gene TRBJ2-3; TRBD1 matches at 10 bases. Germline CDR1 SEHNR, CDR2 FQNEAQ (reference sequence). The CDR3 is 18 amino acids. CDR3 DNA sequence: TGTGCCTGCAGCCCTCGAGGACAGGGGGAAGTTGGAACAGATACGCAGTATTTT. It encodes CACSPRGQGEVGTDTQYF.

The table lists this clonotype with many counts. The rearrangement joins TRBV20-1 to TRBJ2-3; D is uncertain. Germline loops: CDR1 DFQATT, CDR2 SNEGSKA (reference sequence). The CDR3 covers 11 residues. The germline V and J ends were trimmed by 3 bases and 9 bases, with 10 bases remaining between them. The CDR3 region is CSASVGWTQYF. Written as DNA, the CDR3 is TGCAGTGCTAGCGTAGGGTGGACGCAGTATTTT.

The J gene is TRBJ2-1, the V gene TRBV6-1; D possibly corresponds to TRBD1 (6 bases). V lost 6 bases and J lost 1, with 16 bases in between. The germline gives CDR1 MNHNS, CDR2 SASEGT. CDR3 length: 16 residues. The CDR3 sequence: CASRGFQGISYNEQFF. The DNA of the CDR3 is TGTGCCAGCAGGGGCTTTCAGGGGATATCCTACAATGAGCAGTTCTTC.

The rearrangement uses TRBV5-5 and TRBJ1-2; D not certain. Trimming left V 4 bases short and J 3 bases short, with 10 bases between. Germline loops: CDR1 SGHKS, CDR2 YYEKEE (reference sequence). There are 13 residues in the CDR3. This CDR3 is CASSVQHDYGYTF. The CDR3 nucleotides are TGTGCCAGCAGCGTTCAACACGACTATGGCTACACCTTC.

CDR3 sequence reads: CSARDQRTVGEKLFF. The CDR3 bases are TGCAGTGCTAGAGATCAACGGACAGTTGGGGAAAAACTGTTTTTT. The genes are TRBV20-1 and TRBJ1-4, with TRBD1 as a possible D gene (6 bases). The V and J ends lost 0 bases and 8 bases respectively, with 16 bases between them. CDR3 length: 15 residues. CDR1 is DFQATT, CDR2 SNEGSKA, per germline (reference sequence).

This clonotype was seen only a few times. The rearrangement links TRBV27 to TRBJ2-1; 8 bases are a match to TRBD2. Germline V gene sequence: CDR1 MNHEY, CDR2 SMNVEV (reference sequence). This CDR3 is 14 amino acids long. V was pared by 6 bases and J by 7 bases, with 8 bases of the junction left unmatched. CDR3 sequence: CASRIVAGRNEQFF. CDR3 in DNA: TGTGCCAGCAGAATAGTAGCGGGAAGAAATGAGCAGTTCTTC.

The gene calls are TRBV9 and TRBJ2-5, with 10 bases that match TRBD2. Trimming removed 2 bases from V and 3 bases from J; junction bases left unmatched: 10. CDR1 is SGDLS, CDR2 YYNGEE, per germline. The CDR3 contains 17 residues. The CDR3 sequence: CASSVDPLAGWEETQYF. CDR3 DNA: TGTGCCAGCAGCGTCGACCCACTAGCGGGATGGGAAGAGACCCAGTACTTC. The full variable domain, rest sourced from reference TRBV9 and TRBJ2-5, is DSGVTQTPKHLITATGQRVTLRCSPRSGDLSVYWYQQSLDQGLQFLIQYYNGEERAKGNILERFSAQQFPDLHSELNLSSLELGDSALYFCASSVDPLAGWEETQYFGPGTRLLVL.

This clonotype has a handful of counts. The CDR3 sequence: CASSLSPRDQAYEQYF. CDR3 bases: TGTGCCAGCAGTTTATCACCTCGGGACCAAGCTTACGAGCAGTACTTC. The J gene is TRBJ2-5, the V gene TRBV28; D may correspond to TRBD1 or TRBD2 (5 bases each). TRBJ2-7 explains the end of the DNA better; the J call may be wrong. Germline CDR1 is MDHEN and CDR2 is SYDVKM. The CDR3 has 16 amino acids.

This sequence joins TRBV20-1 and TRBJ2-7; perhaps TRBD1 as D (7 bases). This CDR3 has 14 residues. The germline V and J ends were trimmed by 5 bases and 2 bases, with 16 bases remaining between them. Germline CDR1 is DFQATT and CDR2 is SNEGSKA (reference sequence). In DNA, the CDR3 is TGCAGTGCTTCCCCCGGGGGACAGCCCTACGAGCAGTACTTC. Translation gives CSASPGGQPYEQYF.

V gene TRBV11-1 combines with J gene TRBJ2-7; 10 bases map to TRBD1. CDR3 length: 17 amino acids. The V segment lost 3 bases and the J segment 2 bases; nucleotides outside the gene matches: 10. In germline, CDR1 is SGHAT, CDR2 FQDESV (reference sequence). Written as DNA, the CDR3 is TGTGCCAGCAGCTTCACCGGTGCCGGGACAGGGGCCTACGAGCAGTACTTC. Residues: CASSFTGAGTGAYEQYF.

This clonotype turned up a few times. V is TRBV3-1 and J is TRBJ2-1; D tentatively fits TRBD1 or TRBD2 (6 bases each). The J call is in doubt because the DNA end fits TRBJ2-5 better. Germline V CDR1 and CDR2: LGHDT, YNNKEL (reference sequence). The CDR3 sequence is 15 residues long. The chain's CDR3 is CASSQDRGAEETQYF. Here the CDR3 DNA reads TGTGCCAGCAGCCAAGATAGGGGGGCAGAAGAGACCCAGTACTTC.

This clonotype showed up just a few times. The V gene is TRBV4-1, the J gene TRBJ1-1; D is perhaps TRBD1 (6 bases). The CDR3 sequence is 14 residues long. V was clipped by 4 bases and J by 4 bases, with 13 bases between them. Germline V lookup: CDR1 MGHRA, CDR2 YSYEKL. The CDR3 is CASSPGQLSTEAFF. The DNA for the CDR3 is TGCGCCAGCAGCCCTGGACAGCTCAGCACTGAAGCTTTCTTT.

The CDR3 DNA is TGTGCCAGTAGTCGGAAGGCAGATATAGCCAAAAACATTCAGTACTTC. It translates to CASSRKADIAKNIQYF. J is TRBJ2-4 and V is TRBV19; D not certain. The CDR3 contains 16 residues. Trimming left V 5 bases short and J 0 bases short, with 14 bases between. Germline-derived CDR1 and CDR2 are LNHDA and SQIVND (reference sequence).

CDR3 region: CASSLWTGGRLTEAFF. Written as DNA, the CDR3 is TGTGCCAGCAGTTTATGGACAGGGGGGCGGCTAACTGAAGCTTTCTTT. The J gene is TRBJ1-1, the V gene TRBV12-3 or TRBV12-4; 10 positions agree with TRBD1. The V segment lost 2 bases and the J segment 5 bases; nucleotides outside the gene matches: 8. CDR3 length: 16 amino acids.

CDR3 in DNA: TGTGCCACCAGCAGAGATCTAGACTCCTACGAGCAGTACTTC. Its protein is CATSRDLDSYEQYF. The J gene is TRBJ2-7, the V gene TRBV15; D is uncertain. This CDR3 spans 14 amino acids. Trimming shortened V by 0 bases and J by 0 bases, and 6 bases separated the two germline ends. The germline V gene encodes CDR1 LNHNV and CDR2 YYDKDF (reference sequence). Together with reference TRBV15 and TRBJ2-7, the CDR3 gives the full variable domain: DAMVIQNPRYQVTQFGKPVTLSCSQTLNHNVMYWYQQKSSQAPKLLFHYYDKDFNNEADTPDNFQSRRPNTSFCFLDIRSPGLGDTAMYLCATSRDLDSYEQYFGPGTRLTVT.

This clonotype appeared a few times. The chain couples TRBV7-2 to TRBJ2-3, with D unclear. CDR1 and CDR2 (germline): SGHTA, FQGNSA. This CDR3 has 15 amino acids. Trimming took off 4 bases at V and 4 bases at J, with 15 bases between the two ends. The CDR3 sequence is CASSSPRQASDTQYF. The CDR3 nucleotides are TGTGCCAGCAGCTCACCTCGGCAGGCGTCAGATACGCAGTATTTT. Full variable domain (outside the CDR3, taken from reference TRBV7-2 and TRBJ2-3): GAGVSQSPSNKVTEKGKDVELRCDPISGHTALYWYRQSLGQGLEFLIYFQGNSAPDKSGLPSDRFSAERTGGSVSTLTIQRTQQEDSAVYLCASSSPRQASDTQYFGPGTRLTVL.

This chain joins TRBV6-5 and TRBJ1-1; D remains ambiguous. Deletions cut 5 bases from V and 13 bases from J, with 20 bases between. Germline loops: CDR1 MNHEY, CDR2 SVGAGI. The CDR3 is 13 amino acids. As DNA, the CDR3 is TGTGCCAGCAGTGAGTCCAGCCGGGCCCGAATTTTCTTT. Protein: CASSESSRARIFF.

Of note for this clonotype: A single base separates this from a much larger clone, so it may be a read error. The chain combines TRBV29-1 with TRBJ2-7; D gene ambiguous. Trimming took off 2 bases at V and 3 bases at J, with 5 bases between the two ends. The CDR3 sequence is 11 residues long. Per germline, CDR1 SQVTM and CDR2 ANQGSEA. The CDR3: CSVEIYYEQYF. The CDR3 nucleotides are TGCAGCGTTGAAATATACTACGAGCAGTACTTC.

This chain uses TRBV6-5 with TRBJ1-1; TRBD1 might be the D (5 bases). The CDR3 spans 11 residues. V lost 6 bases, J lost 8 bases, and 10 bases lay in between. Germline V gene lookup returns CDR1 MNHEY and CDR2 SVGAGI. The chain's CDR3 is CASRVTVEAFF. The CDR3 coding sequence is TGTGCCAGCAGGGTGACAGTAGAAGCTTTCTTT.